This TCR beta chain is drawn from a study of radiotherapy plus CTLA-4 blockade in lung cancer. The count of this clone is one. The CDR3 is 15 amino acids. Germline CDR1 is MGHDK and CDR2 is SYGVNS. With 0 bases removed from V and 2 bases from J, the gap between germline ends came to 8 bases. The table came from immunoSEQ multiplex PCR; TCRdb's copy has only in-frame clones and leaves some out. This table holds about 45,000 clones, around 69% found once. The chain couples TRBV25-1 to TRBJ2-1; tentatively, D is TRBD1 (6 bases). The clonotype was recovered from a human donor with non-small cell lung cancer who had stable disease on radiotherapy plus ipilimumab. The sequencing here drew on peripheral blood, taken from a patient treated with radiotherapy plus ipilimumab. This CDR3 reads CASSEYEGAYNEQFF. As DNA, the CDR3 is TGTGCCAGCAGTGAATATGAGGGGGCCTACAATGAGCAGTTCTTC.